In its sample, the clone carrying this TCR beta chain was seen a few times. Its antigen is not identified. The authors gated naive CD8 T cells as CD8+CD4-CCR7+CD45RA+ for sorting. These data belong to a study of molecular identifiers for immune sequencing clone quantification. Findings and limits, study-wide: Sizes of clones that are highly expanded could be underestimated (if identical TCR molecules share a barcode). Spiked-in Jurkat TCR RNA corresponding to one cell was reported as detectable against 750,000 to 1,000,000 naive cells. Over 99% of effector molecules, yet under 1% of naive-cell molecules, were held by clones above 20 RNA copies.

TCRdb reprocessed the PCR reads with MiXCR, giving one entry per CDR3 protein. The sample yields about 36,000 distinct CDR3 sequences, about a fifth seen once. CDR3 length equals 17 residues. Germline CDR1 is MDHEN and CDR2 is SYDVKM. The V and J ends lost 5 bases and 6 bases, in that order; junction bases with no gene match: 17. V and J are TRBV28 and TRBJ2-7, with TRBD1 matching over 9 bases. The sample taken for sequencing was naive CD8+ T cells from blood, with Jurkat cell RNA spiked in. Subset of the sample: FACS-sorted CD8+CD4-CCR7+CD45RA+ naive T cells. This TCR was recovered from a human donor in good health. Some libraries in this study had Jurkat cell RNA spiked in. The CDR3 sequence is CASSPLWDRVRISEQYF. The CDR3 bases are TGTGCCAGCAGTCCATTGTGGGACAGGGTTAGGATAAGCGAGCAGTACTTC.